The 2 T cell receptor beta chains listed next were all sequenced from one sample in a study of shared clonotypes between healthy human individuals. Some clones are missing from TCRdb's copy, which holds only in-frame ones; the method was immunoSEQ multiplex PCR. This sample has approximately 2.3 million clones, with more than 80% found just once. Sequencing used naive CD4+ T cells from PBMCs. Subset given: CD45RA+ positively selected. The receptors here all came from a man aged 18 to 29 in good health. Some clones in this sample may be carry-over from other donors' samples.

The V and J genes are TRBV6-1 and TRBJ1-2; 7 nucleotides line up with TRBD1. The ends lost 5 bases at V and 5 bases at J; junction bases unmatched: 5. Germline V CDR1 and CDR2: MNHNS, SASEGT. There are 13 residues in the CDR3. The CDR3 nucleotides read TGTGCCAGCAGTCCAGACAGGGATTATGGCTACACCTTC. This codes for CASSPDRDYGYTF.

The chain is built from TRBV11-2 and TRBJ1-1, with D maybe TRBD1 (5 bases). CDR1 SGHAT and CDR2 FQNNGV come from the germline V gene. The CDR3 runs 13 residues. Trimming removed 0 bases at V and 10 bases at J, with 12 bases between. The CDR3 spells CASSLDPGQGAFF. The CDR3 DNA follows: TGTGCCAGCAGCTTAGATCCGGGTCAGGGAGCTTTCTTT.